These 3 T cell receptor beta chains originate from one sample sequenced in a study of cytomegalovirus exposure and HLA in healthy donors. PCR involved 60 Vbeta and 13 Jbeta primers. Assay: immunoSEQ multiplex PCR; the TCRdb copy retains only in-frame clones and omits some. The sample has around 100,000 clones, 79% seen once. Material for sequencing was PBMCs. Receptors originate from a woman aged 18-29 years in good health and CMV-seropositive.

The chain is built from TRBV2 and TRBJ1-4, with no clear D. The germline V gene has CDR1 SNHLY and CDR2 FYNNEI. V lost 6 bases, J lost 8 bases, and 10 bases lay in between. This CDR3 region has 12 residues. CDR3 amino acids: CASSRREEKLFF. The CDR3 DNA follows: TGTGCCAGCAGCCGCCGAGAGGAAAAACTGTTTTTT.

The chain couples TRBV5-1 to TRBJ2-1; 10 nucleotides line up with TRBD2. Losses at the gene ends were 0 bases for V and 9 bases for J; bases not matched to a gene: 9. Looked up from germline, CDR1 is SGHRS and CDR2 is YFSETQ. The CDR3 contains 16 residues. CDR3 amino acids: CASSLELAGIGSEQFF. CDR3 in DNA: TGCGCCAGCAGCTTGGAACTAGCGGGAATCGGAAGTGAGCAGTTCTTC.

This chain joins TRBV23-1 and TRBJ2-7; 7 bases line up with TRBD2. TRBV23-1 is classed as an ORF, of uncertain function. The CDR3 is 12 amino acids. Unmatched junction bases numbered 2, after V lost 6 bases and J lost 3 bases. In DNA, the CDR3 is TGCGCCAGCAGGCGGGGGAGCTACGAGCAGTACTTC. Translation gives CASRRGSYEQYF.